The 28 T cell receptor beta chains reported below all come from one sample, sequenced in a study of CD8+CD57+ T cells in acquired aplastic anemia. Patients sequenced had flow cytometry evidence of CD8+CD57+ cell expansion. Genomic DNA constituted the template upon which TCR beta VDJ and CDR3 profiling was performed. MiXCR, applied by TCRdb to the reads, yields one record per CDR3 protein. The sample has 150,000 to 200,000 distinct CDR3 sequences; less than 60% are singletons. Sequenced: sorted CD4+, CD8+, or CD8+CD57+ T cells (not recorded which) from PBMCs. These receptors were taken from a human donor with aplastic anemia.

The chain recombines TRBV19 with TRBJ2-7; 9 nucleotides match TRBD1. CDR1 and CDR2 from the germline V gene are LNHDA and SQIVND (reference sequence). The CDR3 is 13 residues long. V lost 6 bases, J lost 5 bases, and 5 bases stayed unmatched. The CDR3 DNA reads TGTGCCAGTAGCATGGACAGGGGCAACGAGCAGTACTTC. Its translation: CASSMDRGNEQYF.

This chain connects TRBV24-1 to TRBJ2-7, with 7 bases that match TRBD1. This CDR3 is built from 15 residues. Germline CDR1 and CDR2: KGHDR and SFDVKD. V dropped 3 bases and J dropped 4; count of bases not matched to a gene: 8. The CDR3 nucleotides read TGTGCCACCAGTGATGGGACAGCAGAAACATACGAGCAGTACTTC. Amino acid sequence: CATSDGTAETYEQYF.

This clonotype has at least ten counts. V usage is TRBV4-3 and J usage is TRBJ1-2; perhaps TRBD1 as D (6 bases). The CDR3 is 14 amino acids. Germline lookup yields CDR1 LGHNA and CDR2 YSLEER. Trimming shortened V by 4 bases and J by 7 bases, and 16 bases separated the two germline ends. CDR3 nucleotide sequence: TGCGCCAGCAGCCCCTACCGGGGGGCAGGTGGCTACACCTTC. Protein product: CASSPYRGAGGYTF.

This chain uses TRBV15 with TRBJ2-5; no definite D call. CDR3 size: 14 residues. Deletions cut 1 base from V and 3 bases from J, with 9 bases between. Germline V gene lookup returns CDR1 LNHNV and CDR2 YYDKDF (reference sequence). The CDR3 loop reads CATSRVGREETQYF. CDR3 in DNA: TGTGCCACCAGCAGAGTTGGTCGCGAAGAGACCCAGTACTTC.

This clonotype was seen at least ten times. The V and J genes are TRBV14 and TRBJ1-1, with TRBD1 matching 9 bases. The V segment lost 4 bases and the J segment 5 bases; nucleotides outside the gene matches: 8. Germline CDR1 reads SGHDN; CDR2 reads FVKESK. The CDR3 runs 15 residues. Here the CDR3 reads CASSLSGQGFTEAFF. CDR3 bases: TGTGCCAGCAGCCTCTCGGGACAGGGTTTTACTGAAGCTTTCTTT. Full variable domain (outside the CDR3, taken from reference TRBV14 and TRBJ1-1): EAGVTQFPSHSVIEKGQTVTLRCDPISGHDNLYWYRRVMGKEIKFLLHFVKESKQDESGMPNNRFLAERTGGTYSTLKVQPAELEDSGVYFCASSLSGQGFTEAFFGQGTRLTVV.

The chain joins TRBV2 to TRBJ2-1; 10 positions match TRBD2. Germline loops: CDR1 SNHLY, CDR2 FYNNEI. The CDR3 loop spans 14 amino acids. V shed 6 bases, J shed 5 bases, and the junction held 4 bases outside the gene matches. The CDR3: CASSRTSGHNEQFF. For the CDR3, the DNA is TGTGCCAGCAGCAGGACTAGCGGCCACAATGAGCAGTTCTTC.

This chain joins TRBV19 and TRBJ2-5, with 9 bases aligning to TRBD2. Germline V gives CDR1 LNHDA, CDR2 SQIVND (reference sequence). With 5 bases clipped from V and 0 bases from J, the junction kept 1 base outside the gene matches. The CDR3 has 14 residues. The CDR3 DNA is TGTGCCAGTAGTCTAGCGGGGCACCAAGAGACCCAGTACTTC. As protein: CASSLAGHQETQYF.

This clonotype was found many times. The chain couples TRBV3-1 to TRBJ2-5; 7 bases are a match to TRBD2. Germline CDR1 reads LGHDT; CDR2 reads YNNKEL (reference sequence). With 4 bases clipped from V and 5 bases from J, the junction kept 13 bases outside the gene matches. The CDR3 consists of 16 residues. CDR3 sequence reads: CASSLRREVGRETQYF. DNA for the CDR3: TGTGCCAGCAGCCTACGCCGGGAGGTGGGAAGGGAGACCCAGTACTTC.

On this clonotype itself: This sequence may be a read error, since a much larger clone differs from it by one base. The chain carries TRBV13 and TRBJ1-5, with 7 bases matching TRBD1. This CDR3 comprises 17 residues. Germline CDR1 and CDR2: PRHDT and FYEKMQ (reference sequence). With V trimmed by 2 bases and J by 1 base, 8 bases remained unmatched. In DNA, the CDR3 is TGTGCCAGCAGCTTAAGGGTGGGCAGGGGGAGCAATCAGCCCCAGCATTTT. Protein sequence: CASSLRVGRGSNQPQHF.

On this clonotype itself: Given a much more abundant clone one base away, this may be a read error. CDR3 in DNA: TGTGCCAGCAGTTACCGGGGTATGAGCATAGATACGCAGTATTTT. This gives the protein CASSYRGMSIDTQYF. The chain carries TRBV12-3 or TRBV12-4 and TRBJ2-3; the D gene is possibly TRBD2 (5 bases). This CDR3 region has 15 residues.

Only one count was recorded for this clonotype. The chain joins TRBV7-3 to TRBJ2-3; TRBD1 aligns across 12 bases. This CDR3 has 18 residues. The germline V gene has CDR1 SGHTA and CDR2 FQGTGA. V lost 6 bases and J lost 1; bases outside the gene matches: 11. This CDR3 is CASRVTGTGGGRTDTQYF. CDR3 sequence (DNA): TGTGCCAGCAGAGTAACCGGGACAGGGGGCGGCCGCACAGATACGCAGTATTTT.

This clonotype appeared a few times. The chain carries TRBV19 and TRBJ1-5; D is undetermined. Trimming pared 5 bases from V and 6 bases from J, leaving 11 bases between. The CDR3 extends over 13 amino acids. The germline V gene has CDR1 LNHDA and CDR2 SQIVND (reference sequence). CDR3 nucleotide sequence: TGTGCCAGTAGTTTAGGTTCACGTCAGCCCCAGCATTTT. Its protein is CASSLGSRQPQHF.

This clonotype was recorded many times. This chain links TRBV5-1 with TRBJ2-7; D is uncertain. V lost 7 bases, J lost 3 bases, and 8 bases lay in between. Germline V gene sequence: CDR1 SGHRS, CDR2 YFSETQ. This CDR3 is 11 amino acids long. The CDR3, as DNA: TGCGCCAGCCAGGCATTCTACGAGCAGTACTTC. Translation: CASQAFYEQYF.

The chain joins TRBV7-2 to TRBJ1-1; a weak D match, TRBD1 (6 bases). The germline V and J ends were trimmed by 6 bases and 0 bases, with 8 bases remaining between them. The CDR3 loop spans 13 amino acids. The germline V gene encodes CDR1 SGHTA and CDR2 FQGNSA. The CDR3 spells CASRGGMNTEAFF. The DNA of the CDR3 is TGTGCCAGCAGAGGGGGAATGAACACTGAAGCTTTCTTT.

V gene TRBV4-3 combines with J gene TRBJ1-2; 8 bases map to TRBD1. This CDR3 comprises 18 residues. Germline V gene sequence: CDR1 LGHNA, CDR2 YSLEER. The trim removed 1 base at V and 13 bases at J, leaving 23 bases unmatched. CDR3 sequence (DNA): TGCGCCAGCAGCCAAGGTTGGTTCGAGACAGGGGATCAGATTGGGATCACCTTC. Translation: CASSQGWFETGDQIGITF.

This clonotype was recorded at least ten times. The genes are TRBV24-1 and TRBJ2-7; D may be TRBD1 or TRBD2 (6 bases each). The ends were cut back, 5 bases at V and 5 bases at J, with 15 bases in the middle. This CDR3 has 14 amino acids. From germline, CDR1 is KGHDR and CDR2 SFDVKD. In DNA, the CDR3 is TGTGCCACCAGTGTATCCGGGGGCGCAGACGAGCAGTACTTC. This translates into CATSVSGGADEQYF.

There are many counts of this clonotype. The V and J genes are TRBV20-1 and TRBJ1-2, with TRBD1 identical over 10 bases. Germline CDR1 reads DFQATT; CDR2 reads SNEGSKA (reference sequence). The CDR3 loop spans 12 amino acids. Trimming at V came to 5 bases and at J to 7 bases, leaving 4 bases not matched to a gene. CDR3 loop: CSAGGQGSGYTF. CDR3 in DNA: TGCAGTGCTGGGGGACAGGGGTCTGGCTACACCTTC.

This clonotype has ten or more counts. This chain links TRBV28 with TRBJ1-1; D is possibly TRBD1 (5 bases). This CDR3 is built from 12 residues. Germline V gene lookup returns CDR1 MDHEN and CDR2 SYDVKM. The V end was cut by 6 bases, the J end by 5 bases, with 10 bases between. This chain's CDR3 is CASRAGRTEAFF. The CDR3 bases are TGTGCCAGCAGGGCAGGGCGGACTGAAGCTTTCTTT.

The J gene is TRBJ2-1, the V gene TRBV24-1; D might be TRBD1 (6 bases). The germline V gene has CDR1 KGHDR and CDR2 SFDVKD. This CDR3 is 12 amino acids long. Trimming took off 7 bases at V and 7 bases at J, with 10 bases between the two ends. The DNA for the CDR3 is TGTGCCACCAGGGGAACAGGGAATGAGCAGTTCTTC. It translates to CATRGTGNEQFF.

This chain connects TRBV19 to TRBJ2-3; 7 bases agree with TRBD1. Germline V lookup: CDR1 LNHDA, CDR2 SQIVND (reference sequence). V was clipped by 4 bases and J by 0 bases; unmatched bases: 4. The CDR3 consists of 15 residues. The CDR3 region is CASSTWDSSTDTQYF. The CDR3 DNA sequence: TGTGCCAGTAGTACTTGGGACAGTAGCACAGATACGCAGTATTTT. Combining the CDR3 with reference TRBV19 and TRBJ2-3 gives the whole variable domain DGGITQSPKYLFRKEGQNVTLSCEQNLNHDAMYWYRQDPGQGLRLIYYSQIVNDFQKGDIAEGYSVSREKKESFPLTVTSAQKNPTAFYLCASSTWDSSTDTQYFGPGTRLTVL.

In this sample, this clonotype turned up many times. The rearrangement uses TRBV5-1 and TRBJ2-7, with D possibly TRBD1 on 5 matching bases. CDR1 and CDR2 (germline): SGHRS, YFSETQ. This CDR3 is built from 16 residues. V lost 4 bases to trimming and J lost 0 bases, with 17 bases between them. The CDR3, as DNA: TGCGCCAGCAGCCCCCGGTGGGGCCGAGTCTCCTACGAGCAGTACTTC. It specifies CASSPRWGRVSYEQYF.

The chain carries TRBV3-1 and TRBJ2-3, with a tentative D call TRBD2 (5 bases). CDR1 and CDR2 from the germline V gene are LGHDT and YNNKEL (reference sequence). The CDR3 covers 16 residues. V was pared by 4 bases and J by 2 bases, with 16 bases between. As DNA, the CDR3 is TGTGCCAGCAGCCCGGAGGCCGCGGGCTCCACAGATACGCAGTATTTT. As protein: CASSPEAAGSTDTQYF.

This clonotype was observed many times. The rearrangement links TRBV10-1 to TRBJ2-5; D assignment may be TRBD1 or TRBD2 (6 bases each). The V gene lost 6 bases and the J gene lost 7 bases, with 21 bases spanning the gap. Per the germline V gene, CDR1 is WNHNN and CDR2 is SYGVQD (reference sequence). This CDR3 is 15 amino acids long. The CDR3 nucleotides read TGCGCCAGCAGGGATGGGGGGCGGTGGTTCAGGACCCAGTACTTC. This codes for CASRDGGRWFRTQYF.

This clonotype was observed a few times. This chain connects TRBV18 to TRBJ2-2; 8 positions match TRBD1. This CDR3 contains 19 residues. Per germline, CDR1 KGHSH and CDR2 LQKENI. Trimming took 4 bases from V and 1 from J; bases not matched to a gene: 14. CDR3 region: CASSQDRVNPPRNTGELFF. CDR3 DNA sequence: TGTGCCAGCTCACAGGACAGGGTAAATCCGCCACGGAACACCGGGGAGCTGTTTTTT.

This clonotype occurred many times. The CDR3 DNA reads as TGTGCCAGCTCAATACTCCCGGGACTGCGCTCCTACGAGCAGTACTTC. Protein: CASSILPGLRSYEQYF. The chain is built from TRBV18 and TRBJ2-7; D may be TRBD2 (6 bases). The CDR3 totals 16 residues. The ends were cut back, 5 bases at V and 0 bases at J, with 17 bases in the middle. Germline V gene sequence: CDR1 KGHSH, CDR2 LQKENI.

This clonotype has ten or more counts. The V and J genes are TRBV20-1 and TRBJ1-3; 9 bases line up with TRBD1. This CDR3 has 13 amino acids. Germline CDR1 is DFQATT and CDR2 is SNEGSKA (reference sequence). V gave up 4 bases and J gave up 6 bases; unmatched junction bases: 4. CDR3 sequence reads: CSATGQGPNTIYF. DNA of the CDR3: TGCAGTGCTACCGGACAGGGGCCAAACACCATATATTTT.

The chain employs TRBV2 and TRBJ2-3; D gene uncertain. Trimming took off 2 bases at V and 4 bases at J, with 16 bases between the two ends. The CDR3 loop spans 16 amino acids. Germline CDR1 reads SNHLY; CDR2 reads FYNNEI. CDR3 nucleotides: TGTGCCAGCAGTGAATTTCTAGGTAGAATGGCAGATACGCAGTATTTT. Its translation is CASSEFLGRMADTQYF.

In regard to this clonotype: Mismatch with germline at one junction end may stem from a read error. This chain connects TRBV10-2 to TRBJ2-3; tentative D call: TRBD2 (6 bases). The CDR3 has 12 amino acids. In germline, CDR1 is WSHSY, CDR2 SAAADI. CDR3 sequence (DNA): TGCGTCAGCAGCCCCCGGGGGGATACGCAGTATTTT. Translation gives CVSSPRGDTQYF.